In this sample, the clone carrying this T cell receptor (beta chain) turned up a few times. The target antigen is unknown. Once RNA had been extracted, it was reverse transcribed into cDNA to act as the sequencing template. The protocol was immunoSEQ multiplex PCR, while the TCRdb copy is restricted to in-frame clones and leaves out a portion. The sample carries about 200,000 clones, roughly three fifths recorded once. The data were taken from a study of CD8+ T cells in alopecia areata. The junction had 4 bases not matched to a gene; V was cut back by 7 bases and J by 5 bases. The CDR3 spans 11 residues. Germline loops: CDR1 SQVTM, CDR2 ANQGSEA. Study-wide points: Whereas mice showed it more clearly, TCR sharing across patients was murkier, possibly because of HLA. Alopecia totalis/universalis scalp especially showed more expanded CD8+ clones than normal scalp.

This sequence was found in a human donor in good health. The genes are TRBV29-1 and TRBJ2-7; 8 bases are shared with TRBD1. Sequenced: CD8+ T cells sorted from blood. In nucleotides, the CDR3 is TGCAGCGGGAGACAGGGGAACGAGCAGTACTTC. Translated: CSGRQGNEQYF.